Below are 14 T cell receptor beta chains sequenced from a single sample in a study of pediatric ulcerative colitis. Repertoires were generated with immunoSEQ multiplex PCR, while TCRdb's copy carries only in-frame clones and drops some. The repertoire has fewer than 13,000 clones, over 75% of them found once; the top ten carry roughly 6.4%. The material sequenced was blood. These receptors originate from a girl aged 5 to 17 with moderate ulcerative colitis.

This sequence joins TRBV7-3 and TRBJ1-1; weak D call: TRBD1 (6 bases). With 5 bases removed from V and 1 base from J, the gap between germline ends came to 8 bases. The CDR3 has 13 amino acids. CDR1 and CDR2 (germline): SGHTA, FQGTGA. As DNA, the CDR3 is TGTGCCAGCAGCGCGGACAGGAACACTGAAGCTTTCTTT. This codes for CASSADRNTEAFF.

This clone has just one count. Here the CDR3 DNA reads TGTGCCAGCAGGACAGGGTTAGGCTACGAGCAGTACTTC. Amino acid sequence: CASRTGLGYEQYF. This chain uses TRBV28 with TRBJ2-7, with 7 bases identical to TRBD1. Germline CDR1 MDHEN, CDR2 SYDVKM. CDR3 length: 13 amino acids. J was trimmed by 3 bases and V by 6 bases; bases with no gene match: 5. Based on the CDR3 plus reference TRBV28 and TRBJ2-7, the full variable domain is DVKVTQSSRYLVKRTGEKVFLECVQDMDHENMFWYRQDPGLGLRLIYFSYDVKMKEKGDIPEGYSVSREKKERFSLILESASTNQTSMYLCASRTGLGYEQYFGPGTRLTVT.

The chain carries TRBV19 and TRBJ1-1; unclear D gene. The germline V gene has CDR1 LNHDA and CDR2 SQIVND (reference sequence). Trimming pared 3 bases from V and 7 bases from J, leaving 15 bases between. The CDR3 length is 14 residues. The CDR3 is CASSILPGTLEAFF. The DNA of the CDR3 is TGTGCCAGTAGTATTCTCCCAGGCACTCTTGAAGCTTTCTTT.

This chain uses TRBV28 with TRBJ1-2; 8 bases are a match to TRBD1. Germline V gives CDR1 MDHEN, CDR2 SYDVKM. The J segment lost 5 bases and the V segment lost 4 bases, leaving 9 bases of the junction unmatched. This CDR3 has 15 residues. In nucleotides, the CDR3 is TGTGCCAGCAGTTCCCGGACAGGGCCCATGTATGGCTACACCTTC. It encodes CASSSRTGPMYGYTF.

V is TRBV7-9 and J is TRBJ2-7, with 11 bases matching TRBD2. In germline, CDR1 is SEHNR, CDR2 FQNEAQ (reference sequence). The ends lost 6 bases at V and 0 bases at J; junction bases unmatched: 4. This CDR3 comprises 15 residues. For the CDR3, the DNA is TGTGCCAGCAGGAAAACTAGCGGGGGCTCCTACGAGCAGTACTTC. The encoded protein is CASRKTSGGSYEQYF.

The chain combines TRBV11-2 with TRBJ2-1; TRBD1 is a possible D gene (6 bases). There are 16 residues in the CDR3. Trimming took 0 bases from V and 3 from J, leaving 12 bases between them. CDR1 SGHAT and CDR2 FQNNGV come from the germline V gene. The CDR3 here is CASSLEGGIVYNEQFF. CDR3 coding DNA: TGTGCCAGCAGCTTAGAAGGGGGTATAGTCTACAATGAGCAGTTCTTC. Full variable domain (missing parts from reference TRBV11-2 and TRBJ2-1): EAGVAQSPRYKIIEKRQSVAFWCNPISGHATLYWYQQILGQGPKLLIQFQNNGVVDDSQLPKDRFSAERLKGVDSTLKIQPAKLEDSAVYLCASSLEGGIVYNEQFFGPGTRLTVL.

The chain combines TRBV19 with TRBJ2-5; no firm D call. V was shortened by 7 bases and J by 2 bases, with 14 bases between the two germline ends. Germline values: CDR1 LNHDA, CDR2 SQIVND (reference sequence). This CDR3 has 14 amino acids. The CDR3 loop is CASNTRTAQETQYF. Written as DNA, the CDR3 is TGTGCCAGTAACACTCGGACGGCTCAAGAGACCCAGTACTTC.

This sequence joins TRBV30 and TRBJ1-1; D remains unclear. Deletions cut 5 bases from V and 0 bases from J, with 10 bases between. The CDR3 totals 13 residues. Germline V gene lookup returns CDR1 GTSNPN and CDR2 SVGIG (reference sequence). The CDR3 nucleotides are TGTGCCTGGGAGGGAACCATGAACACTGAAGCTTTCTTT. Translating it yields CAWEGTMNTEAFF.

CDR3 amino acids: CASTLRGTSGWNEQFF. The CDR3 bases are TGTGCCAGCACCCTGCGAGGGACTAGCGGGTGGAATGAGCAGTTCTTC. The V call is TRBV6-6, the J call TRBJ2-1; TRBD2 aligns across 12 bases. The V gene end was trimmed by 7 bases and the J gene end by 7 bases; junction bases not matched to a gene: 11. Germline-derived CDR1 and CDR2 are MNHNY and SVGAGI (reference sequence). CDR3 length: 16 residues.

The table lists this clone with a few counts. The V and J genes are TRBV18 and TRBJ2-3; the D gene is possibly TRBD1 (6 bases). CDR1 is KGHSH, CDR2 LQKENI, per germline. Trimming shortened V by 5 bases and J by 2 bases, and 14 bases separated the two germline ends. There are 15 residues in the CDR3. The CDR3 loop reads CASSTLQGNTDTQYF. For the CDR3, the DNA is TGTGCCAGCTCAACCCTACAGGGCAACACAGATACGCAGTATTTT.

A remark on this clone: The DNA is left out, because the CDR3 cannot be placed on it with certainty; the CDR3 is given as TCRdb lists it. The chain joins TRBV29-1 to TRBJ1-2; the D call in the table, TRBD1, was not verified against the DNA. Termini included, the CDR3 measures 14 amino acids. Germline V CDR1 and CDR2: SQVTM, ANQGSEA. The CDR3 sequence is CSVAGGAEFSGHTF.

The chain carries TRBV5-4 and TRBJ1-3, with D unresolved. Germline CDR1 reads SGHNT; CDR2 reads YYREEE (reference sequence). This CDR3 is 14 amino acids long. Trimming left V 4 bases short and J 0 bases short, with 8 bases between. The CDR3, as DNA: TGTGCCAGCAGCGTACAGAGCTCTGGAAACACCATATATTTT. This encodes CASSVQSSGNTIYF.

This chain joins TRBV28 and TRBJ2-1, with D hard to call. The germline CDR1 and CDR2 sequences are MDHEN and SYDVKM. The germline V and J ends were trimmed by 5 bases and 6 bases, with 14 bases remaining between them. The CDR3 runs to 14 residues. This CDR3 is CASSPKRVVNEQFF. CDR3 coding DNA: TGTGCCAGCAGTCCGAAAAGGGTTGTCAATGAGCAGTTCTTC. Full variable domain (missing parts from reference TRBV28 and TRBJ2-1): DVKVTQSSRYLVKRTGEKVFLECVQDMDHENMFWYRQDPGLGLRLIYFSYDVKMKEKGDIPEGYSVSREKKERFSLILESASTNQTSMYLCASSPKRVVNEQFFGPGTRLTVL.

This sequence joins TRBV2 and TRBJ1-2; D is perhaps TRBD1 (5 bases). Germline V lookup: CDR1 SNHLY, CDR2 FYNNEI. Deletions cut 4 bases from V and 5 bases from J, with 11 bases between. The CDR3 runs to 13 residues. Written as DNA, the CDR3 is TGTGCCAGCAGTGGTGGGGCGGGTTATGGCTACACCTTC. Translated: CASSGGAGYGYTF.